The 30 T cell receptor beta chains given below trace back to one sample, sequenced in a study of blood T cell repertoires in COVID-19. Method: immunoSEQ multiplex PCR; TCRdb's copy keeps in-frame clones and lacks some. The table lists some 200,000 clones, about 88% of them singletons, with about 2.4% in the top ten. The source material was PBMCs or T cells enriched from blood (not recorded which). All receptors derive from a woman aged 25 to 39 who had recovered from COVID-19.

The chain joins TRBV27 to TRBJ1-6, with 10 bases matching TRBD1. The CDR3 has 17 residues. V shed 4 bases and J 2 bases; nucleotides not matched to a gene: 5. Germline CDR1 and CDR2: MNHEY and SMNVEV (reference sequence). DNA for the CDR3: TGTGCCAGCAGTTCGGACAGGGGGACTACCTATAATTCACCCCTCCACTTT. This translates into CASSSDRGTTYNSPLHF.

The chain joins TRBV7-2 to TRBJ1-2, with D hard to call. Trimming cost V 5 bases and J 4 bases, with 14 bases left between them. The V gene's germline CDR1 is SGHTA and CDR2 FQGNSA. The CDR3 covers 14 residues. CDR3 in amino acids: CASSLNAGSYGYTF. CDR3 bases: TGTGCCAGCAGCCTTAATGCAGGATCCTATGGCTACACCTTC.

V and J are TRBV18 and TRBJ1-5; no reliable D call. The germline CDR1 and CDR2 sequences are KGHSH and LQKENI. The length of the CDR3 is 15 residues. Trimming shortened V by 2 bases and J by 7 bases, and 15 bases separated the two germline ends. This chain's CDR3 is CASSPSGGSGQPQHF. CDR3 nucleotides: TGTGCCAGCTCACCATCGGGAGGTTCCGGACAGCCCCAGCATTTT.

A single count supports this clone. This chain joins TRBV14 and TRBJ2-2; no clear D gene. The ends were cut back, 0 bases at V and 0 bases at J, with 8 bases in the middle. CDR1 and CDR2 (germline): SGHDN, FVKESK. CDR3 length: 16 amino acids. CDR3 region: CASSQDAVSNTGELFF. The CDR3 nucleotides read TGTGCCAGCAGCCAAGATGCGGTTTCGAACACCGGGGAGCTGTTTTTT.

This clone was observed a single time. The chain couples TRBV4-1 to TRBJ2-2; perhaps TRBD1 as D (6 bases). Germline V lookup: CDR1 MGHRA, CDR2 YSYEKL. Trimming stripped 4 bases from V and 6 bases from J, with 9 bases between. This CDR3 comprises 13 residues. In DNA form, the CDR3 reads TGCGCCAGCAGCCGGGGGCCGGCCGGGGAGCTGTTTTTT. As protein: CASSRGPAGELFF.

This chain joins TRBV5-4 and TRBJ2-5, with D possibly matching TRBD2 (6 bases). Germline CDR1 is SGHNT and CDR2 is YYREEE (reference sequence). There are 15 residues in the CDR3. V gave up 0 bases and J gave up 1 base, with 10 bases separating them. In DNA form, the CDR3 reads TGTGCCAGCAGCTTGGACGGTAGCGGCCAAGAGACCCAGTACTTC. It codes for CASSLDGSGQETQYF. The whole variable domain, filled in from reference TRBV5-4 and TRBJ2-5, reads ETGVTQSPTHLIKTRGQQVTLRCSSQSGHNTVSWYQQALGQGPQFIFQYYREEENGRGNFPPRFSGLQFPNYSSELNVNALELDDSALYLCASSLDGSGQETQYFGPGTRLLVL.

CDR3 loop: CASSVERIATDTQYF. In DNA, the CDR3 is TGTGCCAGCAGCGTAGAGAGGATCGCCACAGATACGCAGTATTTT. V is TRBV9 and J is TRBJ2-3; D gene ambiguous. Trimming shortened V by 0 bases and J by 2 bases, and 10 bases separated the two germline ends. This CDR3 has 15 residues. CDR1 and CDR2 (germline): SGDLS, YYNGEE.

V is TRBV27 and J is TRBJ1-5, with 7 bases that match TRBD1. Germline assignment: CDR1 MNHEY and CDR2 SMNVEV (reference sequence). Unmatched junction bases numbered 7, after V lost 5 bases and J lost 0 bases. This CDR3 region has 16 residues. The CDR3, as DNA: TGTGCCAGCAGTCCCCCTCGGGACAGTAGCAATCAGCCCCAGCATTTT. Amino acids: CASSPPRDSSNQPQHF.

Here the CDR3 reads CASSELAGGTDTQYF. Here the CDR3 DNA reads TGTGCCAGCAGCGAACTAGCGGGGGGCACAGATACGCAGTATTTT. This rearrangement joins TRBV7-2 to TRBJ2-3, with TRBD2 identical over 11 bases. Germline trimming cut 5 bases from V and 1 base from J; bases unmatched to any gene: 2. The CDR3 has 15 amino acids. Germline CDR1 SGHTA, CDR2 FQGNSA.

The sample holds one count of this clone. This chain uses TRBV5-6 with TRBJ2-7; 12 bases fit TRBD2. The CDR3 loop spans 15 amino acids. Germline loops: CDR1 SGHDT, CDR2 YYEEEE. J gave up 6 bases and V 6 bases, and 10 bases lay outside the gene matches. CDR3 sequence: CASTQLAGGAFEQYF. The CDR3 nucleotides are TGTGCCAGCACCCAACTAGCGGGGGGAGCGTTCGAGCAGTACTTC.

This chain joins TRBV7-2 and TRBJ2-3; 8 bases map to TRBD1. This CDR3 comprises 15 residues. The V and J ends lost 5 bases and 5 bases, in that order; junction bases with no gene match: 9. CDR1 is SGHTA, CDR2 FQGNSA, per germline. The CDR3 coding sequence is TGTGCCAGCAGCGAGTCGACAGGGGATGAAGATACGCAGTATTTT. Amino acid sequence: CASSESTGDEDTQYF.

This rearrangement joins TRBV12-3 or TRBV12-4 to TRBJ1-2, with a possible D match to TRBD1 (6 bases). Trimming left V 7 bases short and J 5 bases short, with 14 bases between. The length of the CDR3 is 13 residues. CDR3 protein: CASTGHGNYGYTF. CDR3 nucleotide sequence: TGTGCCAGCACGGGACATGGGAATTATGGCTACACCTTC.

The chain couples TRBV11-2 to TRBJ1-1; a weak D match, TRBD1 (5 bases). There are 13 residues in the CDR3. The germline V and J ends were trimmed by 5 bases and 5 bases, with 12 bases remaining between them. Germline V gene sequence: CDR1 SGHAT, CDR2 FQNNGV. The CDR3 DNA reads TGTGCCAGCAGCCTGCTTCGGGGGACTGAAGCTTTCTTT. Protein sequence: CASSLLRGTEAFF.

The chain uses TRBV6-5 and TRBJ2-7; D is perhaps TRBD1 (5 bases). CDR3 length equals 15 residues. The V end was cut by 7 bases, the J end by 2 bases, with 18 bases between. The germline V gene encodes CDR1 MNHEY and CDR2 SVGAGI. CDR3 nucleotide sequence: TGTGCCAGCAACCCAAGGGGTAGGGCAGCCTACGAGCAGTACTTC. The encoded protein is CASNPRGRAAYEQYF.

V and J are TRBV4-2 and TRBJ2-1, with D maybe TRBD1 (6 bases). This CDR3 contains 15 residues. V was trimmed by 0 bases and J by 4 bases, leaving 10 bases between them. CDR1 is LGHNA and CDR2 is YNFKEQ in the germline V gene. The CDR3 DNA follows: TGTGCCAGCAGCCAAGATAGGACAGTTTACAATGAGCAGTTCTTC. Encoded protein: CASSQDRTVYNEQFF.

This clone appeared once. The V gene is TRBV27, the J gene TRBJ2-3; 8 bases are shared with TRBD2. This CDR3 comprises 16 residues. Germline V lookup: CDR1 MNHEY, CDR2 SMNVEV (reference sequence). V trimming: 0 bases; J trimming: 5 bases; junction bases outside the gene matches: 7. DNA of the CDR3: TGTGCCAGCAGTTTATCGCCCGGGGGGGGTAAAGATACGCAGTATTTT. Its translation: CASSLSPGGGKDTQYF.

The chain has TRBV6-2 or TRBV6-3 and TRBJ1-2; TRBD1 matches 8 bases. This CDR3 spans 14 amino acids. Losses at the gene ends were 0 bases for V and 4 bases for J; bases not matched to a gene: 1. Germline values: CDR1 MNHEY, CDR2 SVGEGT. For the CDR3, the DNA is TGTGCCAGCAGTTACTCGACAGGGGCCTATGGCTACACCTTC. It specifies CASSYSTGAYGYTF.

This rearrangement joins TRBV9 to TRBJ2-7; 7 bases are a match to TRBD2. Per germline, CDR1 SGDLS and CDR2 YYNGEE. V lost 3 bases, J lost 5 bases, and 8 bases stayed unmatched. The CDR3 is 14 residues long. The CDR3 spells CASSAGTIPHEQYF. The CDR3 DNA is TGTGCCAGCAGCGCCGGGACTATCCCCCACGAGCAGTACTTC.

V gene TRBV6-2 or TRBV6-3 combines with J gene TRBJ2-7; no clear D gene. The CDR3 runs 17 residues. The V gene's germline CDR1 is MNHEY and CDR2 SVGEGT. Trimming took 6 bases from V and 3 from J, leaving 24 bases between them. The CDR3 DNA reads as TGTGCCAGCAGGCCTACCTTTATTAGCCAATCGGTCTACGAGCAGTACTTC. Translated, it gives CASRPTFISQSVYEQYF.

This chain joins TRBV7-9 and TRBJ2-3; no definite D call. Trimming removed 5 bases from V and 2 bases from J, with 11 bases in between. CDR1 SEHNR and CDR2 FQNEAQ come from the germline V gene (reference sequence). The CDR3 contains 14 residues. This chain's CDR3 is CASSRSGATDTQYF. The DNA of the CDR3 is TGTGCCAGCAGCCGGTCAGGCGCCACAGATACGCAGTATTTT.

The chain joins TRBV29-1 to TRBJ1-3; 10 nucleotides align to TRBD1. With 4 bases clipped from V and 1 base from J, the junction kept 1 base outside the gene matches. The CDR3 is made up of 14 amino acids. CDR1 is SQVTM, CDR2 ANQGSEA, per germline. In DNA form, the CDR3 reads TGCAGCGTTGGGACAGGGGGGTCTGGAAACACCATATATTTT. It specifies CSVGTGGSGNTIYF.

This clone was found once. V gene TRBV1 combines with J gene TRBJ1-5; TRBD1 is the table's D call and was not checked against the DNA. TRBV1 is annotated as a pseudogene. CDR3 size: 16 residues. CDR3 coding DNA: TGCACCAGCAGTCCTAACCGGGACAGGGGGAGGGAGCCCCAGCATTTT. This codes for CTSSPNRDRGREPQHF.

The chain joins TRBV15 to TRBJ2-5; TRBD2 matches 10 bases. The germline gives CDR1 LNHNV, CDR2 YYDKDF (reference sequence). V was clipped by 0 bases and J by 7 bases; unmatched bases: 11. The CDR3 runs to 17 residues. The CDR3 here is CATSREWVAGGPGTQYF. The CDR3 bases are TGTGCCACCAGCAGAGAATGGGTAGCGGGGGGACCCGGGACCCAGTACTTC.

This rearrangement joins TRBV2 to TRBJ1-6; D ambiguous. Germline CDR1 and CDR2: SNHLY and FYNNEI. The CDR3 runs to 13 residues. V gave up 5 bases and J gave up 7 bases, with 9 bases separating them. In DNA form, the CDR3 reads TGTGCCAGCAGTACTGAAGCCAATTCACCCCTCCACTTT. It specifies CASSTEANSPLHF.

The CDR3 loop is CASSQLTGPRYNEQFF. The CDR3 DNA reads TGTGCCAGCAGCCAACTGACAGGGCCTCGCTACAATGAGCAGTTCTTC. This sequence joins TRBV3-1 (or the pseudogene TRBV3-2) and TRBJ2-1; 7 bases line up with TRBD1. V shed 2 bases and J 3 bases; nucleotides not matched to a gene: 7. Germline-derived CDR1 and CDR2 are LGHDT and YNNKEL (reference sequence). This CDR3 has 16 residues.

The chain carries TRBV7-2 and TRBJ2-7; 8 positions match TRBD2. The germline CDR1 and CDR2 sequences are SGHTA and FQGNSA. This CDR3 has 14 residues. V gave up 7 bases and J gave up 2 bases; unmatched junction bases: 7. CDR3 sequence: CASTPGGATYEQYF. As DNA, the CDR3 is TGTGCCAGCACCCCGGGGGGGGCGACCTACGAGCAGTACTTC.

The chain has TRBV7-2 and TRBJ2-7; TRBD2 matches at 7 bases. Germline V lookup: CDR1 SGHTA, CDR2 FQGNSA. V lost 2 bases and J lost 5; bases outside the gene matches: 3. The CDR3 spans 13 residues. This CDR3 is CASSLSRGDEQYF. The CDR3 nucleotides are TGTGCCAGCAGCTTATCCCGGGGGGACGAGCAGTACTTC.

The chain recombines TRBV9 with TRBJ2-1, with 8 bases that match TRBD2. Germline V CDR1 and CDR2: SGDLS, YYNGEE. The CDR3 consists of 15 residues. Trimming took 4 bases from V and 7 from J; bases not matched to a gene: 10. CDR3: CASSRAGGAGNEQFF. The CDR3 bases are TGTGCCAGCAGCAGGGCCGGGGGGGCAGGGAATGAGCAGTTCTTC. The full variable domain, its missing parts supplied by reference TRBV9 and TRBJ2-1, is DSGVTQTPKHLITATGQRVTLRCSPRSGDLSVYWYQQSLDQGLQFLIQYYNGEERAKGNILERFSAQQFPDLHSELNLSSLELGDSALYFCASSRAGGAGNEQFFGPGTRLTVL.

The chain uses TRBV7-6 and TRBJ1-1; tentative D call: TRBD1 (6 bases). This CDR3 is 14 amino acids long. Germline CDR1 and CDR2: SGHVS and FNYEAQ. Trimming removed 1 base from V and 5 bases from J, with 11 bases in between. CDR3 DNA: TGTGCCAGCAGCTTAGATGAGGGGGTGACTGAAGCTTTCTTT. Protein product: CASSLDEGVTEAFF.

V and J are TRBV19 and TRBJ1-1; D gene unclear. Germline V gene data show CDR1 as LNHDA and CDR2 as SQIVND (reference sequence). This CDR3 contains 11 residues. V was clipped by 4 bases and J by 6 bases, with 6 bases between them. The CDR3: CASSTLAEAFF. Written as DNA, the CDR3 is TGTGCCAGTAGTACCCTCGCTGAAGCTTTCTTT. Full variable domain (missing parts from reference TRBV19 and TRBJ1-1): DGGITQSPKYLFRKEGQNVTLSCEQNLNHDAMYWYRQDPGQGLRLIYYSQIVNDFQKGDIAEGYSVSREKKESFPLTVTSAQKNPTAFYLCASSTLAEAFFGQGTRLTVV.